The TCR beta chain described here comes from a study of cytomegalovirus exposure and HLA in healthy donors (dated 2017 in TCRdb). Concerning the study at large: An earlier analysis of some 620 of the donors reported roughly 300 Gb of sequence data and some 110 million unique TCR beta sequences obtained from about 170 million T cells. An earlier analysis of around 540 of the donors applied high-throughput TCR beta sequencing to assess whether each TCR beta V gene segment acted as functional or pseudogenic. The later analysis used no new phenotypic data to find candidate immune exposures, relying instead on TCR beta sequences and their occurrence across donors. Because of strong linkage in the cohort, roughly five DR-DQ haplotypes were treated as single units for association and clustering. An early release covering roughly 600 HLA-typed donors comprised approximately 300 gigabases of sequencing data and 85 million or so unique TCR sequences. Along with the approximately 670-subject first cohort, a separate validation cohort of some 130 different subjects was used. The study profiled the T cell repertoires of some 610 subjects by immunosequencing and related them to cytomegalovirus serostatus. A later genetic analysis took genome-wide SNP genotypes for about 55% of the roughly 670 donors and used that subset as a discovery cohort. Typing coverage differed by locus: A, B, C, DRB1 and DQB1 were typed in roughly 629-640 donors, DQA1 in roughly 510, DPA1 in some 570, and DPB1 in 450 to 480. The study aimed to test whether cataloging public T cell receptors could reveal signatures of past pathogen exposure. Among roughly 400 genotyped donors of the cohort, an average of approximately 250,000 unique TCR beta nucleotide sequences were sequenced per donor, roughly 20% of them non-productive. A later analysis re-analyzed previously published TCR beta repertoires from about 600 donors and added high-resolution HLA genotyping to study TCR occurrence patterns. The study combined high-throughput TCR immunosequencing, statistical association of individual TCRs with disease status, and machine learning to predict cytomegalovirus infection status. Every repertoire in the discovery cohort had been generated on one and the same sequencing platform. HLA typing included class I and class II loci at four-digit resolution. Among the approximately 400 genotyped donors, around 79% belonged to the genetic ancestry cluster associated with self-reported Caucasian donors. Donor age, sex, ethnicity and CMV serostatus were compiled together with the repertoire data. Summary of the overall study and its limitations: Because counts were too low, roughly 17 rarely observed V segments, including chromosome 9 orphons, were left out of the earlier analysis of about 620 of the donors. An association between a missense DCLRE1C variant and V-gene and J-gene trimming of TCR beta chains was found in a later genetic analysis and replicated in an independent cohort. In a later analysis, HLA-associated TCR beta chains were found to be more clonally expanded and to have lower generation probabilities than equally common non-associated chains. The classifier was reported to diagnose cytomegalovirus status with high specificity and sensitivity in both the original cohort and the validation cohort. HLA typing was unavailable for some donors at each locus, so association tests used only the typed subset. When HLA alleles, especially DR and DQ, strongly co-occurred, attributing TCR associations to individual alleles was difficult. Most TCR sequences were seen in very few donors, while some public TCRs were found in many individuals. Several of the top co-occurrence clusters appeared to be linked to parvovirus B19, influenza, CMV and Epstein-Barr virus, according to a later analysis. A few of the identified cytomegalovirus-associated TCR beta chains were confirmed in vitro to be specific for cytomegalovirus antigens. A further reported finding was that TCR beta sequences accurately predicted the HLA-A and HLA-B alleles for most subjects in the first cohort. Linkage disequilibrium might explain the correlated functional status among segregating V segments, but an unknown experimental factor could not be excluded. According to the authors, the approach could potentially be generalized to other disease states and immunological phenotypes. An earlier analysis of approximately 500 of the donors showed that most TCR beta V segments appeared in productive rearrangements either about 90% or about 30% of the time, which broadly matched IMGT annotations. A cluster of highly shared sequence variants was judged likely to represent a technical artifact of the sequencing pipeline. Sequencing depth was assumed to be roughly uniform across donors in the presence/absence analyses, though that assumption may not hold. According to a later genetic analysis, donors in an Asian-associated ancestry cluster had fewer N-insertions in productive TCRs than the approximately 700-donor mean. Only TCR beta chains were sequenced in this cohort, and the absence of alpha or paired-chain data limited detectable features. Immune exposure information for the cohort was limited to CMV serostatus. A later analysis found that TCR association rates varied across HLA loci, with DRB1 alleles showing the most associated TCRs and HLA-C alleles the fewest. Specific HLA alleles were associated with 15,000 to 20,000 TCR beta sequences at a false discovery rate of 0.05 in a later analysis. Some IMGT-functional V segments, including TRBV6-2 and TRBV6-3, could not be told apart with the 87-base-pair reads, so those segments were excluded. In the study, 164 TCR beta chains were listed as associated with cytomegalovirus. Most CMV-associated TCR beta chains appeared to be HLA-restricted in a later analysis, and the HLA associations seemed to be driven largely by CMV exposure.

The cohort consisted of approximately 690 healthy bone marrow donors. All cohort members were sampled while nominally healthy, although unrecorded immune exposures were likely present. The donor tested CMV seronegative, placing the donor among the 350 or so seronegative members of the cohort. Each donor provided a peripheral blood sample, and peripheral blood mononuclear cells were used for TCR beta sequencing. Genomic DNA was extracted from the blood cell samples with the Qiagen DNeasy Blood Extraction Kit. Between the V and J ends, shortened by 2 bases and 5 bases respectively, the junction contains 27 bases. Its CDR3 holds 19 amino acids, cysteine through phenylalanine. The CDR3 DNA has 57 bases and is translated from base 1. Reading the germline V gene gives CDR1 MNHNS and CDR2 SASEGT. The receptor library was made with the immunoSEQ multiplex PCR assay. For the multiplex PCR, a mixture combining 60 forward primers for TCR Vbeta segments and 13 reverse primers for TCR Jbeta segments was used. Amplification of the CDR3 region of rearranged TCR beta genes was performed with a multiplex PCR assay on genomic DNA. Amplified TCR beta libraries were sequenced as 87-base-pair reads on the Illumina HiSeq System. In the authors' own workflow: Across the 700 or so repertoires, a later analysis counted roughly 84 million unique TCR beta chains, 9 million to 14 million of which were shared by at least two donors. A nearest-neighbor algorithm error-corrected the raw reads and collapsed the reads into unique sequences, merging closely related sequences to remove PCR and sequencing errors. To assign V, D and J gene segments, CDR3 sequences were aligned to IMGT reference sequences. For a sequence to be retained, a match of at least six nucleotides to both a V gene segment and a J gene segment was required. A rearrangement was called productive if the CDR3 had no stop codons and remained in frame with V and J, and every other rearrangement was called non-productive. Following IMGT convention, CDR3 was defined as the stretch from the second conserved V-encoded cysteine up to the conserved J-encoded phenylalanine. The earlier analysis of about 570 of the donors excluded any sequence lacking an unambiguous match to a single V gene segment. An earlier analysis of 587 of the donors called V segments functional above 56.7% productive rearrangements and segregating when the between-donor standard deviation exceeded 5%. A statistical classification framework was built to diagnose cytomegalovirus status from the catalog of TCR beta chain sequences. V and J gene assignment, in a later analysis, came from comparing TCR nucleotide sequences with IMGT/GENE-DB human TR gene sequences. A later analysis assigned CDR3 sequences and most-parsimonious VDJ recombination scenarios with the TCRdist pipeline. In a later analysis, each TCR beta chain was defined by its CDR3 amino acid sequence together with its V-gene family, and reads lacking a unique V-gene family were excluded. In a later analysis, a few hundred highly shared, low-generation-probability nucleotide sequences were removed to address suspected cross-contamination and a sequencing artifact. In a later analysis, a clonal expansion index for each public chain was calculated from normalized within-repertoire ranks of inferred template counts. In a later analysis, generation probabilities were computed with a VDJ recombination model fitted to out-of-frame rearrangements, and the resulting probabilities were checked against IGoR. In a later analysis, hypergeometric tests were used to score TCR-TCR, TCR-HLA and TCR-CMV co-occurrence, with a repertoire-size bias correction applied to TCR pairs. In a later analysis, false discovery rates were estimated by permuting HLA or CMV assignments 20 times. In a later analysis, co-occurring TCRs were grouped with DBSCAN, and TCRdist sequence similarity was added when clustering was performed within HLA-allele-positive subsets. For co-occurrence clustering, repertoires with fewer than 30,000 or more than 120,000 public chains were excluded, along with about five repertoires with anomalous nucleotide sharing. This immuneACCESS table, as held by TCRdb, lists in-frame sequences with V and J called but not all clones. Of the missing ones, under half trace to an unresolved V gene in checked studies; the others have no known cause. V and J calls and clone size are those listed in that table; D and trimming were worked out from the DNA. The sample table contains 200,000 to 250,000 clones; only one count was recorded for about 80% of them. The biggest ten clones account for around 1.5% of the sample.

Remarks on this clone: There is no known antigen for this receptor. Qualities for individual bases were not recorded, and no much larger clone is one base off.

Sequencing input: PBMCs. The rearrangement joined TRBV6-1 to TRBJ2-5, and TRBD2 may be the D gene, going by 7 matching bases. The receptor comes from a girl between 5 and 17 years old in good health and CMV-seronegative. The CDR3 protein: CASSESSGRWGGPGETQYF. Read as DNA, the sequence is TGTGCCAGCAGTGAATCTTCAGGGCGCTGGGGGGGGCCGGGGGAGACCCAGTACTTC.